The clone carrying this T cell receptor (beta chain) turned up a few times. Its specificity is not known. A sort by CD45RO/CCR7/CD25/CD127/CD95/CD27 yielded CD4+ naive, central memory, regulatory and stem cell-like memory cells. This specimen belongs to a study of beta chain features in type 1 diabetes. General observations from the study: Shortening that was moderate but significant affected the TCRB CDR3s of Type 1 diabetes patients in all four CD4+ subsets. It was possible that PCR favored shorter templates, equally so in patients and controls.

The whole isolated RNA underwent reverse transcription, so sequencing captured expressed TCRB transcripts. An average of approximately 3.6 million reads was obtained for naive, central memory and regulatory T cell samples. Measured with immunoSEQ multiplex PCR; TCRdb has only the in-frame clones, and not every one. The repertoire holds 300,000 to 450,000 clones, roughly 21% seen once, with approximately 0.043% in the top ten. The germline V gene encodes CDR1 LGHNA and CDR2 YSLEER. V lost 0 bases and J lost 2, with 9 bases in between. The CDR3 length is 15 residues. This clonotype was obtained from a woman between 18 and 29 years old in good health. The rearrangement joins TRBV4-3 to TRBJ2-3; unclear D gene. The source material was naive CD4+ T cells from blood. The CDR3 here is CASSQDERATDTQYF. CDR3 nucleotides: TGCGCCAGCAGCCAAGACGAGCGCGCCACAGATACGCAGTATTTT.